This T cell receptor beta chain was recorded in a study of shared clonotypes between healthy human individuals. Points from the study as a whole: Rarefaction revealed incomplete sorted-subset sequencing despite large depth.

Donors were healthy HIV-negative adults without recently reported acute infections or vaccinations. Sorted-subset replicate PCR reactions were performed with around 200 ng DNA, corresponding to 25,000 to 35,000 T cell genomes. Sequenced by immunoSEQ multiplex PCR; TCRdb stores in-frame clones only, minus some. The sample lists about 1.5 million clones, around 98% seen once, with 0.45% in the top ten. On this clone: Its antigen is not known.

Looked up from germline, CDR1 is SGHRS and CDR2 is YFSETQ. This CDR3 has 13 amino acids. V gave up 0 bases and J gave up 6 bases, with 9 bases separating them. The chain couples TRBV5-1 to TRBJ1-2; the D is unclear. Sequenced sample: naive CD4+ T cells sorted from blood. The subset was: CD45RA+ positively selected. The sequence came from a young man in good health. The CDR3 spells CASSLGARHGYTF. The CDR3 bases are TGCGCCAGCAGCTTGGGGGCTAGGCATGGCTACACCTTC.